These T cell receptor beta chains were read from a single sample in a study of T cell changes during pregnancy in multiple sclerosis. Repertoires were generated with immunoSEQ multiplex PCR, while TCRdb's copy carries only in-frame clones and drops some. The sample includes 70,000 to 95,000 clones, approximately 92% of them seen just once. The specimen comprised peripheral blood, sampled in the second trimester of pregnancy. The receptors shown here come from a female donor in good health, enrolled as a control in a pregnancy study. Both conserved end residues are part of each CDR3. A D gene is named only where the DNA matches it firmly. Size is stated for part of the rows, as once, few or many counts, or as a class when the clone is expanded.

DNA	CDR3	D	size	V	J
TGTGCCATCACTGGGACAGGGCTTAGGGATGGCTACACCTTC	CAITGTGLRDGYTF	TRBD1	NA	TRBV10-3	TRBJ1-2
TGTGCCAGCAGCCCCGGGACAGGGGGCGTTCTCAGCTCCTACGAGCAGTACTTC	CASSPGTGGVLSSYEQYF	TRBD1	NA	TRBV5-5	TRBJ2-7
TGTGCCAGCAGCGCGGAGGGAGTTGGCTACACCTTC	CASSAEGVGYTF	NA	NA	TRBV5-5	TRBJ1-2
TGTGCCAGCTCACCGCGAGGGATGGACAATGAGCAGTTCTTC	CASSPRGMDNEQFF	NA	NA	TRBV18	TRBJ2-1
TGTGCCAGCAGCGCATCAGGGGGTCGGAACACTGAAGCTTTCTTT	CASSASGGRNTEAFF	TRBD1	NA	TRBV7-6	TRBJ1-1
TGTGCCAGCTACGTTGACAGGTCTAAGCAGTTCTTC	CASYVDRSKQFF	NA	NA	TRBV2	TRBJ2-1
TGTGCCACCAGCAGAGAGGGGGCCTCAGATACGCAGTATTTT	CATSREGASDTQYF	NA	NA	TRBV15	TRBJ2-3
TGTGCCTGGAGCCTCCGACAGTTTAATTCACCCCTCCACTTT	CAWSLRQFNSPLHF	NA	few	TRBV30	TRBJ1-6
TGTGCCATGGGAGGGCAGGGGTCGAGCAATCAGCCCCAGCATTTT	CAMGGQGSSNQPQHF	NA	NA	TRBV19	TRBJ1-5
TGTGCCAGCAGTGGGCAAACCGGGACAGGGGGCTATGAGCAGTTCTTC	CASSGQTGTGGYEQFF	TRBD1	NA	TRBV2	TRBJ2-1
TGTGCCAGCAGTTTACCCCGCCCTAGCGGGGACACAGATACGCAGTATTTT	CASSLPRPSGDTDTQYF	TRBD2	NA	TRBV28	TRBJ2-3
TGTGCCAGTAGTCGCACAGGGGAAACTGAAGCTTTCTTT	CASSRTGETEAFF	TRBD1	NA	TRBV19	TRBJ1-1
TGTGCCAGCAGCTTAGTCCCCTTAGAAGTCCCTTACAATGAGCAGTTCTTC	CASSLVPLEVPYNEQFF	NA	NA	TRBV7-2	TRBJ2-1
TGTGCCAGCAGCTTGGATACAGTAAGGCTCAATGAGCAGTTCTTC	CASSLDTVRLNEQFF	NA	NA	TRBV5-4	TRBJ2-1
TGTGCCAGCTCCCAACCAGGGCCCTACGAGCAGTACTTC	CASSQPGPYEQYF	NA	NA	TRBV2	TRBJ2-7
TGTGCCAGCAGCGTAGAGGGACAGGTATTTGGCCACGAGCAGTACTTC	CASSVEGQVFGHEQYF	TRBD1	NA	TRBV9	TRBJ2-7
TGTGCCAGCAGCACTAACCGGAACACTGAAGCTTTCTTT	CASSTNRNTEAFF	NA	NA	TRBV9	TRBJ1-1
TGCGCCAGCAGCCAAGGACAGGGACCCATGGAAGCTTTCTTT	CASSQGQGPMEAFF	TRBD1	NA	TRBV4-1	TRBJ1-1
TGTGCCAGCAGCTTGGGACTCCGGAGGGGCAACTCCTACGAGCAGTACTTC	CASSLGLRRGNSYEQYF	NA	NA	TRBV5-4	TRBJ2-7
TGTGCCAGCAGCTTTACAGGGGATCAGCCCCAGCATTTT	CASSFTGDQPQHF	TRBD1	NA	TRBV7-9	TRBJ1-5
TGTGCCAGCAGTCCCGGGTCACTCTCCTACAATGAGCAGTTCTTC	CASSPGSLSYNEQFF	NA	NA	TRBV28	TRBJ2-1
TGTGCCAGCTACAAGGAGCGGGGCTCCTACAATGAGCAGTTCTTC	CASYKERGSYNEQFF	TRBD2	NA	TRBV5-8	TRBJ2-1
TGTGCCAGCAGTCATAACACAGGGGGCCGGTCCTACAATGAGCAGTTCTTC	CASSHNTGGRSYNEQFF	TRBD1	NA	TRBV27	TRBJ2-1
TGTGCCAGTAGTATAGAGAGGAACACTGAAGCTTTCTTT	CASSIERNTEAFF	NA	NA	TRBV19	TRBJ1-1
TGTGCCAGCAGCATCACAGGTGAGGAGTACTTC	CASSITGEEYF	NA	NA	TRBV11-3	TRBJ2-7
TGTGCCAGCAGCGCTTCTGCAGGGGCAGGTCAAGAGACCCAGTACTTC	CASSASAGAGQETQYF	NA	NA	TRBV16	TRBJ2-5
TGTGCCAGCGGGCAGGCTACCTACGAGCAGTACTTC	CASGQATYEQYF	NA	NA	TRBV6-1	TRBJ2-7
TGTGCCAGCAATAAGGGTCAGGGGAGCGAAAAACTGTTTTTT	CASNKGQGSEKLFF	NA	NA	TRBV2	TRBJ1-4
TGTGCCAGCAGCCTACAGGGGGCTAGCGGGGAGCTGTTTTTT	CASSLQGASGELFF	TRBD1	NA	TRBV9	TRBJ2-2
TGTGCCACCAGCGGTTCGACAGGGGGCAATCAGCCCCAGCATTTT	CATSGSTGGNQPQHF	TRBD1	NA	TRBV15	TRBJ1-5
TGTGCCAGCAGTTACTCGAGGCAGTATGATGAAGCTTTCTTT	CASSYSRQYDEAFF	NA	NA	TRBV6-5	TRBJ1-1
TGTGCCAGCAGTTCCGCAGGACAGGAAGCAGGCTATGGCTACACCTTC	CASSSAGQEAGYGYTF	TRBD1	NA	TRBV6-5	TRBJ1-2
TGCGCCAGCAGCCAAGATGGCGGAAACACCATATATTTT	CASSQDGGNTIYF	NA	NA	TRBV4-3	TRBJ1-3
TGTGCCAGCAGTGACCGACAGGGGGGGATCTATGGCTACACCTTC	CASSDRQGGIYGYTF	TRBD1	NA	TRBV25-1	TRBJ1-2
TGTGCCAGCAGCCAATTCAGGGAAACTGAAGCTTTCTTT	CASSQFRETEAFF	NA	NA	TRBV4-2	TRBJ1-1
TGTGCCAGCAACATCCGGGGGGCCGGATCGGGTCAGCCCCAGCATTTT	CASNIRGAGSGQPQHF	NA	once	TRBV11-3	TRBJ1-5
TGTGCCAGCAGCTTAGGGTGGACAGTCGCTGAAGCTTTCTTT	CASSLGWTVAEAFF	NA	NA	TRBV11-3	TRBJ1-1
TGTGCCAGCAGCCTCCGGGACAACTCCTACGAGCAGTACTTC	CASSLRDNSYEQYF	NA	NA	TRBV6-5	TRBJ2-7
TGTGCCAGCAGTGTTGGGCGGGGCGCATCCTACGAGCAGTACTTC	CASSVGRGASYEQYF	NA	NA	TRBV25-1	TRBJ2-7
TGTGCCAGCAGCGCCGGGTCCACAGATACGCAGTATTTT	CASSAGSTDTQYF	NA	NA	TRBV7-9	TRBJ2-3
TGTGCCAGCAGTAGGGGCTCCTACGAGCAGTACTTC	CASSRGSYEQYF	NA	NA	TRBV11-1	TRBJ2-7
TGTGCCAGCAGCGTAGAGACTAGCGGGAATGAGCAGTTCTTC	CASSVETSGNEQFF	TRBD2	NA	TRBV9	TRBJ2-1
TGTGCCAGTACCCGAACAGGGGGCGCGACTGAAGCTTTCTTT	CASTRTGGATEAFF	TRBD1	NA	TRBV19	TRBJ1-1
TGTGCCAGCAGCTTAATCGGACAGGGTGATGGATCCTACGAGCAGTACTTC	CASSLIGQGDGSYEQYF	TRBD1	NA	TRBV7-9	TRBJ2-7
TGCGCCAGCAGCCAAGAGGCGGGTTCCCATGGCTACACCTTC	CASSQEAGSHGYTF	NA	NA	TRBV4-3	TRBJ1-2
TGTGCCAGCAGGGCTACGTTCCTGTGGACACCGGCCTACGAGCAGTACTTC	CASRATFLWTPAYEQYF	NA	NA	TRBV2	TRBJ2-7
TGTGCCAGCAGCGAGACAGGGATGGGCACTGAAGCTTTCTTT	CASSETGMGTEAFF	TRBD1	NA	TRBV11-2	TRBJ1-1
TGTGCCAGCAGCTTGGGGTCCGGGGTTGGCTACACCTTC	CASSLGSGVGYTF	NA	NA	TRBV5-4	TRBJ1-2
TGTGCCAGCAGCTCCACTCTCCCCAATGAGCAGTTCTTC	CASSSTLPNEQFF	NA	NA	TRBV7-9	TRBJ2-1
TGTGCCAGCACCTGGGGAACAGGGAATCAGCCCCAGCATTTT	CASTWGTGNQPQHF	NA	NA	TRBV2	TRBJ1-5
TGTGCCAGCAGCAAAGAGTACGGGTACCAAGAGACCCAGTACTTC	CASSKEYGYQETQYF	NA	NA	TRBV14	TRBJ2-5